This paragraph reports one TCR beta chain. This sample is part of a study of T cells in localized non-small cell lung cancer. Germline loops: CDR1 MDHEN, CDR2 SYDVKM. The CDR3 sequence is 11 residues long. Trimming stripped 8 bases from V and 11 bases from J, with 15 bases between. Generated by immunoSEQ multiplex PCR, the TCRdb table keeps only in-frame clones and is missing some. The sample consists of about 31,000 clones, 88% of them appearing once. The clonotype originates from a woman aged 40-69 years with stage III lung adenocarcinoma. This chain uses TRBV28 with TRBJ1-1; D is unclear. This specimen was peripheral blood mononuclear cells, taken before any cancer treatment. CDR3 protein: CASAGDLYAFF. CDR3 in DNA: TGTGCCAGCGCCGGAGATCTTTACGCTTTCTTT.